This T cell receptor beta chain derives from a study of T cells after yellow fever vaccination. Study-wide context: Preparation used SMART-Seq v4 Ultra Low Input for the low-cell-number fractions.

V trimming: 7 bases; J trimming: 5 bases; junction bases outside the gene matches: 5. Per germline, CDR1 MNHEY and CDR2 SMNVEV (reference sequence). The CDR3 runs 14 residues. Ten or more counts support this clonotype. TCRdb processed the 5' RACE reads anew with MiXCR; each CDR3 protein has one entry. The sample lists about 320,000 distinct CDR3 sequences, around 4.4% occurring once. This receptor was taken from a man aged 18 to 29 who received the YFV17D yellow fever vaccine. V is TRBV27 and J is TRBJ2-2; 9 bases align to TRBD1. Source: PBMCs, taken 15 days after the yellow fever booster vaccination. The CDR3 protein is CASNRQGETGELFF. The CDR3, as DNA: TGTGCCAGCAACCGACAGGGGGAAACCGGGGAGCTGTTTTTT.